Listed below are T cell receptor beta chains from one sample, sequenced in a study of T cell changes during pregnancy in multiple sclerosis. The repertoire was sequenced with immunoSEQ multiplex PCR; TCRdb's copy has only in-frame clones and lacks some. The table lists approximately 41,000 clones, about 88% of them singletons. Specimen: CD4+ T cells from peripheral blood mononuclear cells, collected in the first trimester of pregnancy. The receptors were sampled from a female donor with multiple sclerosis, enrolled in a pregnancy study. Both conserved end residues are part of each CDR3. A D gene is named only where the DNA matches it firmly.

CDR3 DNA	CDR3 protein	D gene	V gene	J gene
TGTGCCATCAGCGGGACAGACAATCAGCCCCAGCATTTT	CAISGTDNQPQHF	TRBD1	TRBV10-3	TRBJ1-5
TGTGCCAGTAGTATAGGGGCACTCCTATTGTGGGAGACCCAGTACTTC	CASSIGALLLWETQYF	NA	TRBV19	TRBJ2-5
TGTGCCAGCAGCGCTAATAGCGGGAGGGCACTGTTCTTC	CASSANSGRALFF	TRBD2	TRBV7-7	TRBJ2-1
TGTGCCAGCAGCCCCGGGGACAACTACGAGCAGTACTTC	CASSPGDNYEQYF	NA	TRBV28	TRBJ2-7
TGCGCCAGCAGCTTGGCCTCAGAGACCCAGTACTTC	CASSLASETQYF	NA	TRBV5-1	TRBJ2-5
TGTGCCAGCAGTTACGGATCAGGATCCGGGGAGCTGTTTTTT	CASSYGSGSGELFF	NA	TRBV6-5	TRBJ2-2
TGCGCCAGCAGCTTGGATATTAGCTCAAAAAACAATGAGCAGTTCTTC	CASSLDISSKNNEQFF	NA	TRBV5-1	TRBJ2-1
TGTGCCAGCAGCCTTATTCGCACGTCGTCGGACACTGAAGCTTTCTTT	CASSLIRTSSDTEAFF	NA	TRBV7-9	TRBJ1-1
TGTGCCAGCACCTTTAATTTCGGGACATACCTGTACGAGCAGTACTTC	CASTFNFGTYLYEQYF	NA	TRBV7-2	TRBJ2-7
TGTGCTAGTGGTTTGACCGACCTCCAGGGGGCCCAAGGAGGCTACACCTTC	CASGLTDLQGAQGGYTF	TRBD1	TRBV12-5	TRBJ1-2
TGCGCCAGCAGAAAAGGGGTGGAGAGCAATCAGCCCCAGCATTTT	CASRKGVESNQPQHF	NA	TRBV5-1	TRBJ1-5
TGTGCCAGCAGCTTCCCTGACTATCACACAGATACGCAGTATTTT	CASSFPDYHTDTQYF	NA	TRBV5-4	TRBJ2-3